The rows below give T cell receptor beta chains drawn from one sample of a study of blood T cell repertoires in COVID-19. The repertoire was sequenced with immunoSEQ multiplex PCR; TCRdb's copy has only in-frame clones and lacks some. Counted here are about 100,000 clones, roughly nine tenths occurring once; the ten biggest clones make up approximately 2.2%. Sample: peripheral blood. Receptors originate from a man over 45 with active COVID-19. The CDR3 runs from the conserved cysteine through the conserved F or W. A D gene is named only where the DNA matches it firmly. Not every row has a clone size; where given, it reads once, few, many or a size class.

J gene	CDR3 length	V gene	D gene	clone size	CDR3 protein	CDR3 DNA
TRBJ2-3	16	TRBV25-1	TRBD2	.	CASSASLAGGSDTQYF	TGTGCCAGCAGTGCCTCACTAGCGGGAGGGTCAGATACGCAGTATTTT
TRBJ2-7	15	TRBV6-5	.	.	CASSYSRQGGNEQYF	TGTGCCAGCAGTTATTCGAGGCAGGGTGGAAACGAGCAGTACTTC
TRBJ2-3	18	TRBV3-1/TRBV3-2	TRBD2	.	CASSHTKLAGWGTDTQYF	TGTGCCAGCAGCCATACAAAACTAGCGGGGTGGGGCACAGATACGCAGTATTTT
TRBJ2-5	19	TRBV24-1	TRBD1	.	CATSDWGFDGTGLGETQYF	TGTGCCACCAGTGACTGGGGATTTGACGGGACAGGGCTTGGGGAGACCCAGTACTTC
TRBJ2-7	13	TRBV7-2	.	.	CASSLVANYEQYF	TGTGCCAGCAGCTTAGTAGCTAACTACGAGCAGTACTTC
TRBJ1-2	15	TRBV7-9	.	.	CASSLARGENYGYTF	TGTGCCAGCAGCTTAGCGCGGGGGGAGAACTATGGCTACACCTTC
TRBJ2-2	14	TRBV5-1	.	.	CASVPRANTGELFF	TGCGCCAGCGTCCCCAGGGCGAACACCGGGGAGCTGTTTTTT
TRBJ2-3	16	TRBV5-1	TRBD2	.	CASSTGTSGSSDTQYF	TGCGCCAGCAGCACAGGGACTAGCGGGAGTTCAGATACGCAGTATTTT
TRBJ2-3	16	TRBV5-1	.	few	CASRQGLATSTDTQYF	TGCGCCAGCAGGCAAGGCCTAGCGACTAGCACAGATACGCAGTATTTT
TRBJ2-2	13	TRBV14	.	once	CASSPRQTGELFF	TGTGCCAGCAGCCCCAGACAGACCGGGGAGCTGTTTTTT
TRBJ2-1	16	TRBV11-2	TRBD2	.	CASSSGLAGGQGEQFF	TGTGCCAGCAGTTCCGGACTAGCGGGGGGGCAGGGTGAGCAGTTCTTC
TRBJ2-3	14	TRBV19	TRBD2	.	CASGLAGGADTQYF	TGTGCCAGCGGACTAGCGGGGGGAGCAGATACGCAGTATTTT
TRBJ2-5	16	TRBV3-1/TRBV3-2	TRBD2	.	CASSQDLAGGSRTQYF	TGTGCCAGCAGCCAAGACCTAGCGGGAGGTAGTCGGACCCAGTACTTC
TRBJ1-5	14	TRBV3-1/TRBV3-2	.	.	CASSQDRGWQPQHF	TGTGCCAGCAGCCAAGATCGGGGGTGGCAGCCCCAGCATTTT
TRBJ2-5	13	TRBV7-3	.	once	CASSTSSQETQYF	TGTGCCAGCAGCACATCCTCCCAAGAGACCCAGTACTTC
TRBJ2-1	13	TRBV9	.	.	CASSESSYNEQFF	TGTGCCAGCAGCGAATCTTCCTACAATGAGCAGTTCTTC
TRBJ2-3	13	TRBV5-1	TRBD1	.	CASSSGTGDTQYF	TGCGCCAGCAGCTCCGGGACAGGGGATACGCAGTATTTT
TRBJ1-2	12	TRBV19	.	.	CASSPGVYGYTF	TGTGCCAGTAGTCCGGGAGTCTATGGCTACACCTTC
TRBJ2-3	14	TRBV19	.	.	CASLHRVNTDTQYF	TGTGCCAGCCTCCACAGGGTCAACACAGATACGCAGTATTTT
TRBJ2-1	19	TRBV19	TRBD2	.	CASSIDLTSGIAWGNEQFF	TGTGCCAGTAGTATAGACCTGACTAGCGGGATAGCTTGGGGCAATGAGCAGTTCTTC
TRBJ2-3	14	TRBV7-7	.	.	CASSLTGGTDTQYF	TGTGCCAGCAGCTTGACAGGAGGCACAGATACGCAGTATTTT
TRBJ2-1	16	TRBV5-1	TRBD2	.	CASSYNSGGSMNEQFF	TGCGCCAGCAGCTATAATAGCGGGGGAAGTATGAATGAGCAGTTCTTC
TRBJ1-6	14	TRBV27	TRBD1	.	CASSSGQGNSPLHF	TGTGCCAGCAGCTCTGGACAGGGGAATTCACCCCTCCACTTT
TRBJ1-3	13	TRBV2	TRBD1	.	CASGGTAGNTIYF	TGTGCCAGCGGAGGGACAGCTGGAAACACCATATATTTT
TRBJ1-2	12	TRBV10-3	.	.	CAISQGDAGYTF	TGTGCCATCTCCCAGGGTGACGCTGGCTACACCTTC
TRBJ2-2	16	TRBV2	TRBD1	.	CASSPGQGGATGELFF	TGTGCCAGCAGTCCGGGACAGGGAGGGGCCACCGGGGAGCTGTTTTTT
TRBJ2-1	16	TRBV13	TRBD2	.	CASSLGSGRARDEQFF	TGTGCCAGCAGCTTGGGCAGCGGGAGGGCCCGTGATGAGCAGTTCTTC
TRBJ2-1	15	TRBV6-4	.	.	CASSEGDSSYNEQFF	TGTGCCAGCAGTGAGGGCGATAGCTCCTACAATGAGCAGTTCTTC
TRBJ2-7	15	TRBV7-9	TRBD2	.	CASSLTSGGAYEQYF	TGTGCCAGCAGCTTGACTAGCGGGGGCGCCTACGAGCAGTACTTC
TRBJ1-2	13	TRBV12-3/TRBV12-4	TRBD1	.	CASSGDSSYGYTF	TGTGCCAGCAGCGGGGACAGTTCTTATGGCTACACCTTC
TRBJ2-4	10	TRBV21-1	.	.	CASSNLKGDF	TGTGCCAGCAGCAATCTTAAGGGGGACTTC
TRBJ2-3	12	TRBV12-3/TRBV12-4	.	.	CASSLLADTQYF	TGTGCCAGCAGTTTATTAGCAGATACGCAGTATTTT
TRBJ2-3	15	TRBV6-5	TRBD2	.	CASRLLAGEGDTQYF	TGTGCCAGCAGGCTCCTAGCGGGAGAGGGAGATACGCAGTATTTT
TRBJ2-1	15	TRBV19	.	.	CASKSTPSSYNEQFF	TGTGCCAGTAAGTCCACTCCTAGCTCCTACAATGAGCAGTTCTTC
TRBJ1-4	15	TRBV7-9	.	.	CASSPRQSTNEKLFF	TGTGCCAGCAGCCCTCGACAGTCAACTAATGAAAAACTGTTTTTT
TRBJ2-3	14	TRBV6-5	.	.	CASSWGTSTDTQYF	TGTGCCAGCAGTTGGGGGACTAGCACAGATACGCAGTATTTT
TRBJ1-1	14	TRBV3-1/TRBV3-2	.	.	CASSQDGMRTEAFF	TGTGCCAGCAGCCAAGACGGGATGAGGACTGAAGCTTTCTTT
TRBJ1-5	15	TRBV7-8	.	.	CASSLAAGGNQPQHF	TGTGCCAGCAGCTTAGCGGCAGGTGGCAATCAGCCCCAGCATTTT
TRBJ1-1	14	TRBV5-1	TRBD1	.	CASSSGQGGTEAFF	TGCGCCAGCAGCTCTGGACAGGGTGGAACTGAAGCTTTCTTT
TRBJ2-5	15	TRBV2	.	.	CASRSNTGYQETQYF	TGTGCCAGCAGGTCAAATACAGGGTACCAAGAGACCCAGTACTTC
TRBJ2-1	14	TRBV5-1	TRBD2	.	CASSLEGTRLEQFF	TGCGCCAGCAGCTTGGAAGGGACTAGGCTTGAGCAGTTCTTC
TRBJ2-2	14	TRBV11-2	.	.	CATGNTRGTGELFF	TGTGCCACCGGAAACACCCGGGGGACCGGGGAGCTGTTTTTT
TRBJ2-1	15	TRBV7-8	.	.	CASSSGLSSYNEQFF	TGTGCCAGCAGCTCGGGTCTGAGCTCCTACAATGAGCAGTTCTTC
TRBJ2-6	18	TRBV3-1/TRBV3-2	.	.	CASSQDGARTSGANVLTF	TGTGCCAGCAGCCAAGATGGGGCCAGGACCTCTGGGGCCAACGTCCTGACTTTC
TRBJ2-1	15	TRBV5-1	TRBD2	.	CASSPGLAGEDEQFF	TGCGCCAGCAGCCCGGGACTAGCGGGAGAAGATGAGCAGTTCTTC
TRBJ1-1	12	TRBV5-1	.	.	CASSLGDSEAFF	TGCGCCAGCAGCCTTGGGGACTCCGAAGCTTTCTTT
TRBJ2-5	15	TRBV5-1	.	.	CASSGGPGQEETQYF	TGCGCCAGCAGCGGAGGCCCGGGACAAGAAGAGACCCAGTACTTC
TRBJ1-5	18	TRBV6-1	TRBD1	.	CASSEEVDRRYSNQPQHF	TGTGCCAGCAGTGAAGAGGTGGACAGGAGATACTCCAATCAGCCCCAGCATTTT
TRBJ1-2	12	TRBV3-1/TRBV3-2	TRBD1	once	CASSRDRDGYTF	TGTGCCAGCAGCCGGGACAGAGATGGCTACACCTTC
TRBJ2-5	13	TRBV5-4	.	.	CASSAATQETQYF	TGTGCCAGCAGCGCCGCTACCCAAGAGACCCAGTACTTC
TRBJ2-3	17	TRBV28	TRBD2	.	CASSHIPGGTSTDTQYF	TGTGCCAGCAGTCATATACCGGGGGGGACTAGCACAGATACGCAGTATTTT
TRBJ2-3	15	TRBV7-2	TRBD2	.	CASSSTSGRTDTQYF	TGTGCCAGCAGCTCGACTAGCGGGCGCACAGATACGCAGTATTTT
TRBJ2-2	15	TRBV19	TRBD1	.	CASIKDRGYGGELFF	TGTGCCAGTATTAAGGACAGGGGGTACGGCGGGGAGCTGTTTTTT
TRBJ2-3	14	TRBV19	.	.	CASRLTGETDTQYF	TGTGCCAGTAGGTTGACAGGCGAGACAGATACGCAGTATTTT
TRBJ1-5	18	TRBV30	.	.	CAWSTTGMAPYSNQPQHF	TGTGCCTGGTCCACAACAGGGATGGCACCGTATAGCAATCAGCCCCAGCATTTT
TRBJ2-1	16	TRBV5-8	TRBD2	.	CASSSGAGSGYNEQFF	TGTGCCAGCAGCTCCGGAGCGGGATCGGGTTACAATGAGCAGTTCTTC